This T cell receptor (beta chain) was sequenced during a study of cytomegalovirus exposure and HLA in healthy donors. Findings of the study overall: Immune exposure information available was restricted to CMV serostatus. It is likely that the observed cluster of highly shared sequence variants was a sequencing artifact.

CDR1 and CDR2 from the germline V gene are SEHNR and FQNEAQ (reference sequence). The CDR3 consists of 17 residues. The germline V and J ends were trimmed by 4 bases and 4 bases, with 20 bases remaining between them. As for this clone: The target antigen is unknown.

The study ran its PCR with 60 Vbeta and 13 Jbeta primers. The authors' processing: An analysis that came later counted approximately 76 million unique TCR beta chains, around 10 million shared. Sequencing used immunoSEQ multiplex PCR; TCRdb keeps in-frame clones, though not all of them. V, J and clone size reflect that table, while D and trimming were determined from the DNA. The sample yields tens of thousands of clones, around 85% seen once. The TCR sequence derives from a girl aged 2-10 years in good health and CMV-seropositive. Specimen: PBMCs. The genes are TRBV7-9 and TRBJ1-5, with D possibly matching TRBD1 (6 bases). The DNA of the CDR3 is TGTGCCAGCAGCTCACACCTGGACAGAAGGACTAATCAGCCCCAGCATTTT. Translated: CASSSHLDRRTNQPQHF. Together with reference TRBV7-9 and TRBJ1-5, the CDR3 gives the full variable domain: DTGVSQNPRHKITKRGQNVTFRCDPISEHNRLYWYRQTLGQGPEFLTYFQNEAQLEKSRLLSDRFSAERPKGSFSTLEIQRTEQGDSAMYLCASSSHLDRRTNQPQHFGDGTRLSIL.